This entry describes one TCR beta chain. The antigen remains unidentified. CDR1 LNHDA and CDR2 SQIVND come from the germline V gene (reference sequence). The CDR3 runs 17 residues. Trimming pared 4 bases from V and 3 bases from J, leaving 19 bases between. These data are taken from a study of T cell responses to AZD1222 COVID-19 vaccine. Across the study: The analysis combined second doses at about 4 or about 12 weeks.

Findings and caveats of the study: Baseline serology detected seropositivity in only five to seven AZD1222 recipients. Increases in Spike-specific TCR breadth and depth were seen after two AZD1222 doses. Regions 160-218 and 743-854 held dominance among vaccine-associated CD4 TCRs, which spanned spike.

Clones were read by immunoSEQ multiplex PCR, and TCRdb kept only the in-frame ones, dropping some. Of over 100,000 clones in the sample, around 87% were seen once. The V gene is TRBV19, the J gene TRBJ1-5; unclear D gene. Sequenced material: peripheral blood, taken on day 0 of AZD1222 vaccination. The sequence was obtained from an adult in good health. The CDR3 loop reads CASSTSPRRRDNQPQHF. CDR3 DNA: TGTGCCAGTAGTACGTCCCCCCGCCGGCGGGACAATCAGCCCCAGCATTTT.